This TCR beta chain was captured in a study of T-cell memory formation after mild COVID-19. Study-wide results and limits: The second-wave clones peaking on day 37 were not confirmed as SARS-CoV-2-specific. CD4+ contracting clones were mainly CM and EM; CD8+ ones, EMRA. That cross-reactive memory joined was suggested by some responding clones appearing in pre-infection memory.

This clonotype was observed a few times. The antigen is not known. UMIs and sample barcodes were carried by the TCR alpha and TCR beta cDNA libraries that 5'RACE produced using constant-segment primers. TCRdb ran MiXCR on the 5' RACE reads and lists one entry per CDR3 protein. This sample yields some 270,000 distinct CDR3 sequences, of which 15% to 19% are seen a single time; 2.1% belongs to the top ten. The TCR originated in an adult woman who had mild COVID-19 (a few samples of this study predate the infection). Cell type and time point are not known. The sequencing input was PBMCs or a T cell subset sorted from them (not recorded which).

CDR3 amino acids: CASSRIQGNTDTQYF. CDR3 bases: TGCGCCAGCAGCCGAATACAGGGGAACACAGATACGCAGTATTTT. The chain couples TRBV4-1 to TRBJ2-3; 7 bases map to TRBD1. Unmatched junction bases numbered 6, after V lost 4 bases and J lost 2 bases. The CDR3 contains 15 residues. Per the germline V gene, CDR1 is MGHRA and CDR2 is YSYEKL.